This TCR beta chain was sequenced in a study of shared T cell receptors in the human thymus. CDR3 length: 19 residues. The germline V gene has CDR1 MNHEY and CDR2 SMNVEV (reference sequence). Trimming took 2 bases from V and 2 from J; bases not matched to a gene: 12. Clones were sequenced by immunoSEQ multiplex PCR, and TCRdb holds only the in-frame ones, with some missing. The table lists hundreds of thousands of clones, 85% to 95% of them singletons. The chain combines TRBV27 with TRBJ1-4; 9 nucleotides match TRBD1. The receptor was isolated from a human donor. The sequenced sample was thymocytes. The CDR3 sequence is CASSLKGGQGQCTNEKLFF. The CDR3 coding sequence is TGTGCCAGCAGTTTAAAGGGGGGACAGGGACAATGTACTAATGAAAAACTGTTTTTT.